This T cell receptor beta chain was identified during a study of metastatic and nonmetastatic thyroid tumors. Before thyroid surgery, none of the patients had received any treatment. From the PCR reads, TCRdb re-called clones with MiXCR. The repertoire has about 13,000 clones, more than 25% of them found once; the top ten carry roughly 12%. Germline V CDR1 and CDR2: SGHTA, FQGNSA. The CDR3 loop spans 11 amino acids. Trimming left V 1 base short and J 7 bases short, with 5 bases between. The J gene is TRBJ2-7, the V gene TRBV7-2; no reliable D call. This receptor was obtained from a male donor with papillary thyroid cancer or a benign thyroid nodule (not recorded which). Some clones in this sample may be carry-over from other donors' samples. Specimen: tumor tissue. CDR3 protein: CASSLGCEQYF. The CDR3 DNA is TGTGCCAGCAGCTTAGGGTGTGAGCAGTACTTC.